Listed here are 15 T cell receptor beta chains from one sample, sequenced in a study of blood T cells in healthy people across ages. Sample-barcoded 5' priming and a J-beta primer mix drove a second PCR of 7 to 11 cycles. TCRdb fed the 5' RACE reads into MiXCR, producing one record per CDR3 protein. The table includes approximately 850,000 distinct CDR3 sequences, 58% detected once. Material for sequencing was blood. All receptors come from a man aged 25-45 years in good health.

This chain links TRBV9 with TRBJ2-4; D unclear. The CDR3 extends over 14 amino acids. Germline V gene lookup returns CDR1 SGDLS and CDR2 YYNGEE. Trimming removed 0 bases from V and 0 bases from J, with 4 bases in between. The chain's CDR3 is CASSVGRAKNIQYF. The DNA for the CDR3 is TGTGCCAGCAGCGTAGGGAGAGCCAAAAACATTCAGTACTTC. The full variable domain, in which reference TRBV9 and TRBJ2-4 provide the parts outside the CDR3, is DSGVTQTPKHLITATGQRVTLRCSPRSGDLSVYWYQQSLDQGLQFLIQYYNGEERAKGNILERFSAQQFPDLHSELNLSSLELGDSALYFCASSVGRAKNIQYFGAGTRLSVL.

V gene TRBV30 combines with J gene TRBJ1-2; the D gene is possibly TRBD1 (5 bases). Germline V gene sequence: CDR1 GTSNPN, CDR2 SVGIG (reference sequence). The length of the CDR3 is 14 residues. Deletions cut 1 base from V and 5 bases from J, with 14 bases between. The CDR3 region has the DNA TGTGCCTGGAGTGATGGCCTGGGGGGATATGGCTACACCTTC. Encoded protein: CAWSDGLGGYGYTF.

This clonotype came up a few times. The CDR3 is CASRDQKGENIQYF. CDR3 nucleotides: TGCGCCAGCAGGGATCAAAAAGGGGAAAACATTCAGTACTTC. The chain joins TRBV5-1 to TRBJ2-4, with D possibly being TRBD1 (5 bases). In germline, CDR1 is SGHRS, CDR2 YFSETQ. Trimming removed 5 bases at V and 5 bases at J, with 14 bases between. This CDR3 has 14 residues.

As to this clonotype: The junction and the germline gene differ at one end; a read error may be behind it. The chain carries TRBV12-3 or TRBV12-4 and TRBJ2-5; perhaps TRBD2 as D (5 bases). CDR3 length: 14 residues. The CDR3 region has the DNA TGTGCCAACAGTTTAGCGCTAGGGTCCGAGACCCAGTACTTC. It codes for CANSLALGSETQYF.

The chain carries TRBV15 and TRBJ2-5; D is unclear. This CDR3 spans 14 amino acids. Germline V lookup: CDR1 LNHNV, CDR2 YYDKDF (reference sequence). V shed 0 bases and J shed 1 base, with 6 bases lying between them. This chain's CDR3 is CATSRDGSQETQYF. The CDR3 DNA reads TGTGCCACCAGCAGAGACGGAAGCCAAGAGACCCAGTACTTC.

V and J are TRBV10-3 and TRBJ1-4; TRBD1 agrees at 7 bases. This CDR3 has 12 amino acids. Per germline, CDR1 ENHRY and CDR2 SYGVKD. V lost 10 bases, J lost 10 bases, and 9 bases stayed unmatched. The CDR3 here is CATQGETGKLFF. Written as DNA, the CDR3 is TGTGCCACCCAGGGGGAAACGGGAAAACTGTTTTTT.

The chain links TRBV2 to TRBJ2-5; tentatively, D is TRBD1 (6 bases). CDR3 length equals 14 residues. Germline lookup yields CDR1 SNHLY and CDR2 FYNNEI. The V end lost 4 bases, the J end lost 1 base, and 10 bases lay between the germline ends. The DNA of the CDR3 is TGTGCCAGCAGTGGTGGACAGAGCCAAGAGACCCAGTACTTC. Amino acid sequence: CASSGGQSQETQYF.

This chain joins TRBV2 and TRBJ2-5, with unresolved D. This CDR3 region has 14 residues. Looked up from germline, CDR1 is SNHLY and CDR2 is FYNNEI. V was cut by 7 bases and J by 1 base, with 13 bases left in between. The CDR3 loop reads CASKGGLLQETQYF. In DNA, the CDR3 is TGTGCCAGCAAGGGCGGTTTACTCCAAGAGACCCAGTACTTC.

The rearrangement uses TRBV20-1 and TRBJ2-1; a weak D match, TRBD2 (5 bases). V dropped 3 bases and J dropped 10 bases, with 19 bases sitting between them. The CDR3 totals 14 residues. Germline CDR1 and CDR2: DFQATT and SNEGSKA (reference sequence). The CDR3 sequence is CSASREGRPREQFF. The CDR3 DNA sequence: TGCAGTGCTAGTAGAGAGGGCCGACCGCGAGAGCAGTTCTTC.

The chain has TRBV6-2 or TRBV6-3 and TRBJ1-1; TRBD1 might be the D (6 bases). CDR3 length: 16 amino acids. Trimming shortened V by 6 bases and J by 6 bases, and 23 bases separated the two germline ends. Germline CDR1 and CDR2: MNHEY and SVGEGT. CDR3 bases: TGTGCCAGCAGACAACCGACGGGGGCGCTAAGGCCTGAAGCTTTCTTT. Its translation is CASRQPTGALRPEAFF.

The chain employs TRBV9 and TRBJ2-7; D not certain. Germline loops: CDR1 SGDLS, CDR2 YYNGEE. Trimming cost V 2 bases and J 3 bases, with 6 bases left between them. The CDR3 is made up of 12 amino acids. DNA for the CDR3: TGTGCCAGCAGCGTGGACCTCTACGAGCAGTACTTC. Translation gives CASSVDLYEQYF.

This clonotype was seen a few times. This chain links TRBV15 with TRBJ2-3; 8 positions match TRBD1. Trimming removed 1 base from V and 8 bases from J; junction bases left unmatched: 11. Germline values: CDR1 LNHNV, CDR2 YYDKDF (reference sequence). The CDR3 has 16 residues. CDR3 amino acids: CATSRVRQGPVGTQYF. The CDR3 DNA reads as TGTGCCACCAGCAGAGTGCGACAGGGGCCCGTTGGTACGCAGTATTTT.

A few counts support this clonotype. This rearrangement joins TRBV25-1 to TRBJ2-5; D is perhaps TRBD1 (5 bases). CDR1 and CDR2 from the germline V gene are MGHDK and SYGVNS. This CDR3 is built from 16 residues. Trimming stripped 8 bases from V and 0 bases from J, with 19 bases between. CDR3 bases: TGTGCCAGCCTCCCTGACTCCAGACAGAACCAAGAGACCCAGTACTTC. This codes for CASLPDSRQNQETQYF.

This chain links TRBV6-2 or TRBV6-3 with TRBJ2-5; 10 bases are shared with TRBD2. Judging by the DNA end, TRBJ2-7 fits better; the J call may be wrong. The CDR3 length is 15 residues. CDR1 MNHEY and CDR2 SVGEGT come from the germline V gene. CDR3 loop: CASRGIGSSGSEQYF. CDR3 DNA: TGTGCCAGCAGGGGAATAGGATCTAGCGGGAGCGAGCAGTACTTC.

The V and J genes are TRBV11-2 and TRBJ2-1; D gene ambiguous. The V end lost 1 base, the J end lost 2 bases, and 9 bases lay between the germline ends. Germline V gene data show CDR1 as SGHAT and CDR2 as FQNNGV. The CDR3 has 15 residues. The CDR3 reads CASSLGAPPYNEQFF. As DNA, the CDR3 is TGTGCCAGCAGCTTAGGGGCCCCCCCCTACAATGAGCAGTTCTTC.